A single sample is the source of the 2 T cell receptor beta chains below, sequenced in a study of graft-versus-host responses after intestinal transplantation listed by TCRdb under 2021. What these receptors recognize is not known. Library preparation employed the immunoSEQ multiplex PCR assay. TCRdb retrieved this table from immuneACCESS and kept in-frame rearrangements only. Not all clones are present; in checked studies, unresolved V genes account for under half, and no reason is known for the remainder. The sample records about 120,000 clones, 85% to 95% of which are singletons. The top ten clones comprise more than 0.1% of the sample. The intended sense of this specimen's time point label: cells obtained before transplantation from donor or recipient. The source was unstimulated CD4+ T cells sorted from spleen or lymph node cells, collected before intestinal transplant. The receptors stem from a human donor who received an intestinal transplant.

V gene TRBV7-9 combines with J gene TRBJ1-1, with D hard to call. V was pared by 2 bases and J by 1 base, with 8 bases between. Germline V gene data show CDR1 as SEHNR and CDR2 as FQNEAQ (reference sequence). CDR3 length equals 14 residues. The CDR3 coding sequence is TGTGCCAGCAGCTTATCCCGGGAGAACACTGAAGCTTTCTTT. Translation: CASSLSRENTEAFF. The whole variable domain, remainder taken from reference TRBV7-9 and TRBJ1-1, is DTGVSQNPRHKITKRGQNVTFRCDPISEHNRLYWYRQTLGQGPEFLTYFQNEAQLEKSRLLSDRFSAERPKGSFSTLEIQRTEQGDSAMYLCASSLSRENTEAFFGQGTRLTVV.

Only one count was recorded for this clone. The chain combines TRBV28 with TRBJ2-1, with D maybe TRBD1 (5 bases). Per the germline V gene, CDR1 is MDHEN and CDR2 is SYDVKM. This CDR3 has 14 residues. V was trimmed by 10 bases and J by 5 bases, leaving 18 bases between them. The CDR3 sequence: CATKRTLTNNEQFF. The DNA for the CDR3 is TGTGCCACCAAACGGACACTCACAAACAATGAGCAGTTCTTC.